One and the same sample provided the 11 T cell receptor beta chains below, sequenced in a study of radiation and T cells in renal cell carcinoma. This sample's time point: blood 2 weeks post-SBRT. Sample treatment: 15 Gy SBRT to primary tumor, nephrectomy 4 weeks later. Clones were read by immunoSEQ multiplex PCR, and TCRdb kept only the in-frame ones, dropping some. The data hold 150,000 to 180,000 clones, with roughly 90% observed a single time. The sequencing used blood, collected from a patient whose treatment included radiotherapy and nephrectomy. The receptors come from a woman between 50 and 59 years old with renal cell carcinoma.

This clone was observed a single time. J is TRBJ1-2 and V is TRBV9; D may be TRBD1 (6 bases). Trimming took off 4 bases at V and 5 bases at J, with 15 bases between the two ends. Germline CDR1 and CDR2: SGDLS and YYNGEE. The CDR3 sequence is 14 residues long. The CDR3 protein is CASSRIDRQYGYTF. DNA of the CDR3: TGTGCCAGCAGCCGGATTGACAGGCAGTATGGCTACACCTTC.

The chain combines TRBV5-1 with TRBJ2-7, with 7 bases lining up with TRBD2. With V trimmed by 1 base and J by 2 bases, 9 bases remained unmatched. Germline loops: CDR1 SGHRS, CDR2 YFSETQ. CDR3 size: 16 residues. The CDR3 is CASSLRAGPSPYEQYF. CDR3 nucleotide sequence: TGCGCCAGCAGCTTGCGAGCGGGGCCATCCCCCTACGAGCAGTACTTC. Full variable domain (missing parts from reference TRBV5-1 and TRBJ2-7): KAGVTQTPRYLIKTRGQQVTLSCSPISGHRSVSWYQQTPGQGLQFLFEYFSETQRNKGNFPGRFSGRQFSNSRSEMNVSTLELGDSALYLCASSLRAGPSPYEQYFGPGTRLTVT.

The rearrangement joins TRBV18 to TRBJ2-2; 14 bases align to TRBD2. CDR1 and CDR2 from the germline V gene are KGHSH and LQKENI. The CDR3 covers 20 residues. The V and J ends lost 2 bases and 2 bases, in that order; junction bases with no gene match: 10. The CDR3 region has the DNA TGTGCCAGCTCACCATCCCGGACTAGCGGGGGGTTCGACAACACCGGGGAGCTGTTTTTT. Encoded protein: CASSPSRTSGGFDNTGELFF.

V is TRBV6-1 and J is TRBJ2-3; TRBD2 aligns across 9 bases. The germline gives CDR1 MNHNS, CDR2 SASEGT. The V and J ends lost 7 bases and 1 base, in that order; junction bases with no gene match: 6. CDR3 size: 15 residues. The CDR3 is CASTSGGTGTDTQYF. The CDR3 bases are TGTGCCAGCACGAGCGGGGGGACTGGCACAGATACGCAGTATTTT.

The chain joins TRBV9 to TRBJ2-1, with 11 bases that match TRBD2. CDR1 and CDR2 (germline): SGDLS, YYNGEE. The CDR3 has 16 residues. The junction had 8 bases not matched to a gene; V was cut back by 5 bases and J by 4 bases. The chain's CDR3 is CASSPLLAGVYNEQFF. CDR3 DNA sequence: TGTGCCAGCAGTCCTTTACTAGCGGGGGTGTACAATGAGCAGTTCTTC.

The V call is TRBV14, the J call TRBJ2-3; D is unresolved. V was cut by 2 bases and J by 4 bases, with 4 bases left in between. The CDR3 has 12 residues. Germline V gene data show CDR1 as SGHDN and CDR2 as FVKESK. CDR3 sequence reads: CASSQSSDTQYF. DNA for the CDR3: TGTGCCAGCAGCCAAAGCTCAGATACGCAGTATTTT.

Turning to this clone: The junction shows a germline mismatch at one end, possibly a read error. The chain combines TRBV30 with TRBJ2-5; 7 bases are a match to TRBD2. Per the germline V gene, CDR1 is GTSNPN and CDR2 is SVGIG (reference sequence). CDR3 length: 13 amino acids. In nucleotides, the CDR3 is TGTGCCTGGAGTTTTTCGGGGGGATCGCCCTCGCACTTC. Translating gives CAWSFSGGSPSHF.

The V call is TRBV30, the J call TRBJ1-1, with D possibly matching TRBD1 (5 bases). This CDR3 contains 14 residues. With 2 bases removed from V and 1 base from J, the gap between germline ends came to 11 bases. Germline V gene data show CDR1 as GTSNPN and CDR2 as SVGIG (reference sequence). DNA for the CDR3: TGTGCCTGGAGTTGGGGCAGAGAGAACACTGAAGCTTTCTTT. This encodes CAWSWGRENTEAFF.

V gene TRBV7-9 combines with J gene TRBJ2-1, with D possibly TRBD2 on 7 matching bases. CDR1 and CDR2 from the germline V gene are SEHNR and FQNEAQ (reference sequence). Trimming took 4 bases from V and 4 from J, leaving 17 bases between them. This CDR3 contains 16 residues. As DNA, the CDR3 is TGTGCCAGCAGCTCGCCTCGCGGGGGCGAATACAATGAGCAGTTCTTC. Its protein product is CASSSPRGGEYNEQFF.

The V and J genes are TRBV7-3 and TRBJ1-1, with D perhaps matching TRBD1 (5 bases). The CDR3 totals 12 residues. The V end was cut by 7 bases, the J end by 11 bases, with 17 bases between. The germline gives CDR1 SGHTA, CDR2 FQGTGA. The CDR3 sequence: CASTFSGYTAFF. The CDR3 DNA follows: TGTGCCAGCACATTTTCAGGGTATACGGCTTTCTTT.

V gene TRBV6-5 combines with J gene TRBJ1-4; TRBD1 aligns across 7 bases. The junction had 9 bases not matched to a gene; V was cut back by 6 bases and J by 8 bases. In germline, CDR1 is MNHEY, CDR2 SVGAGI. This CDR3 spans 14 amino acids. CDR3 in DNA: TGTGCCAGCAGAACGACAGGGCTGGGGGAAAAACTGTTTTTT. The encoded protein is CASRTTGLGEKLFF.